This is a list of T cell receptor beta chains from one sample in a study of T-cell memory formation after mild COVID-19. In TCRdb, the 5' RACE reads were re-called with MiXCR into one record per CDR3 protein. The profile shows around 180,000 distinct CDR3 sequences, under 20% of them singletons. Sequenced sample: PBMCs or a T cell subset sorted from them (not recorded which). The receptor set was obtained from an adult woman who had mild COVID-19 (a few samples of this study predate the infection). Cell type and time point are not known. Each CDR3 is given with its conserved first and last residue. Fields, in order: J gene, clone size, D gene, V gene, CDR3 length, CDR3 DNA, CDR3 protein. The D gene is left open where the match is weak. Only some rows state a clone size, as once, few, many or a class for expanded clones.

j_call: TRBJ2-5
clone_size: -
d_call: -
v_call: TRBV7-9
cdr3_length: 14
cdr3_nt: TGTGCCAGCAGCTTAGCGGGGGGCACAGAGACCCAGTACTTC
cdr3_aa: CASSLAGGTETQYF

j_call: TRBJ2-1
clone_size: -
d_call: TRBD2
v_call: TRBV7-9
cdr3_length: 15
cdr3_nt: TGTGCCAGCAGCCGGGTCCGGGGGGACTACAATGAGCAGTTCTTC
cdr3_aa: CASSRVRGDYNEQFF

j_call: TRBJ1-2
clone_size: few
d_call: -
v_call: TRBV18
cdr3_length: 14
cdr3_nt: TGTGCCAGCTCACCTCCCCATGATGGCTATGGCTACACCTTC
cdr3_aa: CASSPPHDGYGYTF

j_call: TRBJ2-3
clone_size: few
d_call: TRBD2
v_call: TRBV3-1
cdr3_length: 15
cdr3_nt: TGTGCCAGCAGATCTAGCGGGGGATACACAGATACGCAGTATTTT
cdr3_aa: CASRSSGGYTDTQYF

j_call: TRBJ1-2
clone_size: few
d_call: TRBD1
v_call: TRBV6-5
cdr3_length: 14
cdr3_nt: TGTGCCAGCAGGCGGAACAGAAGGGGGCCGGCCTACACCTTC
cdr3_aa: CASRRNRRGPAYTF

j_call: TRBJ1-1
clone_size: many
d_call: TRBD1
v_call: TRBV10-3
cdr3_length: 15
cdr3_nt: TGTGCCATCAGTGACTCAGACAGGGGAAACACTGAAGCTTTCTTT
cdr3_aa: CAISDSDRGNTEAFF

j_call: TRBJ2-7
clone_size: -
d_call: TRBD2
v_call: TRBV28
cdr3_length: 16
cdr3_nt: TGTGCCAGCAGTTTTAGCCTAGCGGGACTCTCCTACGAGCAGTACTTC
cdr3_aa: CASSFSLAGLSYEQYF

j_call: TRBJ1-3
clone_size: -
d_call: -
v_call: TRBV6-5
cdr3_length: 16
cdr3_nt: TGTGCCAGCAGAAGAAACAGGGCCGGGTCTGGAAACACCATATATTTT
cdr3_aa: CASRRNRAGSGNTIYF

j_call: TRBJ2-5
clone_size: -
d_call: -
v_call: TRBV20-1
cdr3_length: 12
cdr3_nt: TGCAGTGCTCCAGGACCTATTGAGACCCAGTACTTC
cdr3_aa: CSAPGPIETQYF

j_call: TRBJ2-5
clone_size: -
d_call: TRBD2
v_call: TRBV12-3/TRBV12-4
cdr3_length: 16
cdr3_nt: TGTGCCAGCACCCTAGCGGGAGAGGGACGTAAGAAGACCCAGTACTTC
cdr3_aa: CASTLAGEGRKKTQYF

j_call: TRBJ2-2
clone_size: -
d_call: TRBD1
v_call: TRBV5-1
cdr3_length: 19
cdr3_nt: TGCGCCAGCAGCTTGTTTTCAATACCCGGGACAGGGACCACCGGGGAGCTGTTTTTT
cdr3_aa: CASSLFSIPGTGTTGELFF

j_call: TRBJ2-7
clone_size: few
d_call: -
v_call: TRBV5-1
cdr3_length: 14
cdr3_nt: TGCGCCAGCAGCTCACGGGACACACCTTACGAGCAGTACTTC
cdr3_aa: CASSSRDTPYEQYF

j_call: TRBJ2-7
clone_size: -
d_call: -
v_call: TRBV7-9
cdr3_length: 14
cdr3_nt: TGTGCCAGCAGCGCGGGACAGCAAACCTACGAGCAGTACTTC
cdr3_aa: CASSAGQQTYEQYF

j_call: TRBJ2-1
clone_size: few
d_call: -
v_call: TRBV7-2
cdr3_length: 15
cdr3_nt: TGTGCCAGCAGCCTACAGGGGGGGACCTACAATGAGCAGTTCTTC
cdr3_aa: CASSLQGGTYNEQFF

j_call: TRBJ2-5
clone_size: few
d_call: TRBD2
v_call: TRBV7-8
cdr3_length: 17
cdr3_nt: TGTGCCAGCAGCAGTGGCGGGGCTAGCGGGGTTCAAGAGACCCAGTACTTC
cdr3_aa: CASSSGGASGVQETQYF

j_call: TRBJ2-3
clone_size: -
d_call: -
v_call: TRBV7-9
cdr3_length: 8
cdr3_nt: TGTGCCAGCAGCTCGACAGTTTTT
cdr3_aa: CASSSTVF

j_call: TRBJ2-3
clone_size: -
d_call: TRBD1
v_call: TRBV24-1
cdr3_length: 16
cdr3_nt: TGTGCCACCAGTGATCCGCTAGGGACAGCCACAGATACGCAGTATTTT
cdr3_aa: CATSDPLGTATDTQYF

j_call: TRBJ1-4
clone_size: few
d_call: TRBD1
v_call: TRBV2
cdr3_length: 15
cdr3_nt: TGTGCCAGCAGGGTCGGACAGGGGCTTCGAGAAAAACTGTTTTTT
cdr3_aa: CASRVGQGLREKLFF

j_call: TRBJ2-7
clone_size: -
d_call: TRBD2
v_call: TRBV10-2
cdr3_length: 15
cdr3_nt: TGCGCCAGCAACCTAGCGGGAACCGGTGCCTACGAGCAGTACTTC
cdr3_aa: CASNLAGTGAYEQYF

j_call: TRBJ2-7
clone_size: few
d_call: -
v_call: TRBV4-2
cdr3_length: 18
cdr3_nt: TGTGCCAGCAGCCAAGAACGCACCGGGATCCCTGGTGCCTACGAGCAGTACTTC
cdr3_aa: CASSQERTGIPGAYEQYF

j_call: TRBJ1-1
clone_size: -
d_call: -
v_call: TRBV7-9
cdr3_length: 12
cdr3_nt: TGTGCCAGCAGCTTACGGGAGAAGGGAGCTTTCTTT
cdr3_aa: CASSLREKGAFF

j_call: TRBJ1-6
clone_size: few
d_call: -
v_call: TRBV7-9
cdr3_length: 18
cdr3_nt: TGTGCCAGCAGCTTAGTCCTAAGTAGGGAAGCGGATCATTCACCCCTCCACTTT
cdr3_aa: CASSLVLSREADHSPLHF

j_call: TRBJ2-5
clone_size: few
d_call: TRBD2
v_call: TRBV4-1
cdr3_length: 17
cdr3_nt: TGCGCCAGCAGCCGACTCGGGACTAGCGGGGTGGGGGAGACCCAGTACTTC
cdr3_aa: CASSRLGTSGVGETQYF

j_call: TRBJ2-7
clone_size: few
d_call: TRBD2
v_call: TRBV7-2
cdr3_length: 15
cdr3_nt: TGTGCCAGCAGCTTAGGCAGCGGGAGGGCCTACGAGCAGTACTTC
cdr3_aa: CASSLGSGRAYEQYF

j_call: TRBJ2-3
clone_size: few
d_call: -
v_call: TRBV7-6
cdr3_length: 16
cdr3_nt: TGTGCCAGCAGCCCCGGCTTGTCAGGGAGAGCAGATACGCAGTATTTT
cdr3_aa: CASSPGLSGRADTQYF

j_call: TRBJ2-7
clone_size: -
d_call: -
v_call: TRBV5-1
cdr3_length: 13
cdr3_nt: TGCGCCAGCCATCTGGACAGTTCCTACGAGCAGTACTTC
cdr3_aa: CASHLDSSYEQYF

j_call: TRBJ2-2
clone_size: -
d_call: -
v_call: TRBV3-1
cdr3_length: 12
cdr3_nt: TGTGCCAGCAGCATAGGTACCGGGGAGCTGTTTTTT
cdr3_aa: CASSIGTGELFF

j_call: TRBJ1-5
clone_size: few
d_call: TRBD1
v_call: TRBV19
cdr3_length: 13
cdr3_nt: TGTGCCACCACAACTACAGGGGGGCAGCCCCAGCATTTT
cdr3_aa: CATTTTGGQPQHF

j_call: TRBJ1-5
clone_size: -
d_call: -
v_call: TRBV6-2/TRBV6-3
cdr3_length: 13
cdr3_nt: TGTGCCAGCAGGACCCTTTACAATCAGCCCCAGCATTTT
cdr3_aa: CASRTLYNQPQHF

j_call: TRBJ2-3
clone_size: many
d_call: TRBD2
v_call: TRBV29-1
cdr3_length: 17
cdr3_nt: TGCAGCGTTACCATGTATCTCGGACTAGCGGGAGCCGATACGCAGTATTTT
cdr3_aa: CSVTMYLGLAGADTQYF

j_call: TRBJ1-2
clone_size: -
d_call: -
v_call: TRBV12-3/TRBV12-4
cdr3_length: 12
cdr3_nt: TGTGCCAGCAGTTTCGGGGGGCTGGGCTACACCTTC
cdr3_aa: CASSFGGLGYTF

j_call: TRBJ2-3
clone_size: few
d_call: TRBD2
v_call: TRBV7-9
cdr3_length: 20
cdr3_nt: TGTGCCAGCAGCTCGAAGGGGGGACTAGCGGGAGGCAGTCGCACAGATACGCAGTATTTT
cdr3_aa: CASSSKGGLAGGSRTDTQYF

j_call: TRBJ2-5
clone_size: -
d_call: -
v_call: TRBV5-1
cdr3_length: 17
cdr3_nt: TGCGCCAGCAGCTTGGGAACTGGGGACGGGTACCAAGAGACCCAGTACTTC
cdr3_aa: CASSLGTGDGYQETQYF

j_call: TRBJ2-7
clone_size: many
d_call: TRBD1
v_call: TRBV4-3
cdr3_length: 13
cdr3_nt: TGCGCCAGCAGCCGGGGACAGGGCTACGAGCAGTACTTC
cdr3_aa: CASSRGQGYEQYF

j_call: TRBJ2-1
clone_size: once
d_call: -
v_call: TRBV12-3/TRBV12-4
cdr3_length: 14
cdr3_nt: TGTGCCAGCAGTTTAGCGGGGCTGCCCGATGAGCAGTTCTTC
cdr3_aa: CASSLAGLPDEQFF

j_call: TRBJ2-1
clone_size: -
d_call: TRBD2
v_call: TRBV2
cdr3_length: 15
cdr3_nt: TGTGCCAGCAGGGGGGGACTAGCGGACTTAAGGGAGCAGTTCTTC
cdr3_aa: CASRGGLADLREQFF

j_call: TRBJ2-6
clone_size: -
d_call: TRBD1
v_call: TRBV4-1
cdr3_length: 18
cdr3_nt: TGCGCCAGCAGCCCCGGACAGGGGCCAAGCTCTGGGGCCAACGTCCTGACTTTC
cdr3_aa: CASSPGQGPSSGANVLTF

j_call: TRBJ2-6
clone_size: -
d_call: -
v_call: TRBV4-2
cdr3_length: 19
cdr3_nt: TGTGCCAGCAGCCAGGACTTTGCCGGGACGGATGCTGGGGCCAACGTCCTGACTTTC
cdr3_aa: CASSQDFAGTDAGANVLTF

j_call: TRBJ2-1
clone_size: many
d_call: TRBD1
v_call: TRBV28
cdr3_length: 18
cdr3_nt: TGTGCCAGCAGTTCAGCGGCAGGGGACAGGGCGCTCTACAATGAGCAGTTCTTC
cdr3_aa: CASSSAAGDRALYNEQFF

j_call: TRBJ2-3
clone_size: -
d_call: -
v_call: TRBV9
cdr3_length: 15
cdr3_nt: TGTGCCACCAGCAGGGGAGGAACCTCCACAGATACGCAGTATTTT
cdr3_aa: CATSRGGTSTDTQYF

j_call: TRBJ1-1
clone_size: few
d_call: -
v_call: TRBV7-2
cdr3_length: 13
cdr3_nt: TGTGCCAGCAGCATGACAGCGCGAACTGAAGCTTTCTTT
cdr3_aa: CASSMTARTEAFF

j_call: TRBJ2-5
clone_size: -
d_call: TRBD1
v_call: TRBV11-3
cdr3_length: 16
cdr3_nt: TGTGCCAGCAGCATCGGACAGGGACCGTCTCAAGAGACCCAGTACTTC
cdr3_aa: CASSIGQGPSQETQYF

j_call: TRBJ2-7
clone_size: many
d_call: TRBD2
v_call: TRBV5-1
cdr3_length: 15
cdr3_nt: TGCGCCAGCAGCTTGGCCTCTAGCGGTTCCTACGAGCAGTACTTC
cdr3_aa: CASSLASSGSYEQYF

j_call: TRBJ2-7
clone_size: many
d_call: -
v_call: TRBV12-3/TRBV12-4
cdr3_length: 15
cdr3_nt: TGTGCCAGCAGTTTGGGGGGTGGCTTTAAGGACGAGCAGTACTTC
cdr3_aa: CASSLGGGFKDEQYF

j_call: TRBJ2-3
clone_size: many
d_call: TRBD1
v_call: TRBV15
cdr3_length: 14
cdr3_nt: TGTGCCACCAGCAGGGGACAGGGGACGGATACGCAGTATTTT
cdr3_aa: CATSRGQGTDTQYF

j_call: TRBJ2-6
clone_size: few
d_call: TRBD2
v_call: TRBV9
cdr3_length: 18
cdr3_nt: TGTGCCAGCAGCGCTCGTGGGAGGGAAAGATCTGGGGCCAACGTCCTGACTTTC
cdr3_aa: CASSARGRERSGANVLTF

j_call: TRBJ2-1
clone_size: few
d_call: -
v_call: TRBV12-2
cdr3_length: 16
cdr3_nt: TGTGCAAGTCGCTTTGCCGGGACTAGCGCCTACAATGAGCAGTTCTTC
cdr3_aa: CASRFAGTSAYNEQFF

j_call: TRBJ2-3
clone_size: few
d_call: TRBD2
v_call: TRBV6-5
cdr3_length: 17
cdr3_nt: TGTGCCAGCAGTTACATGCTAGGGACTAGCGGGAGAAATACGCAGTATTTT
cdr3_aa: CASSYMLGTSGRNTQYF